This T cell receptor (beta chain) was captured in a study of OX40 agonist ivuxolimab in advanced cancers. Study background: Prior therapy, whether anti-PD-1, anti-PD-L1 or anti-CTLA-4, was allowed, and approximately 37% had some.

CDR3 length: 15 amino acids. CDR1 is LNHNV, CDR2 YYDKDF, per germline (reference sequence). V lost 2 bases and J lost 7, with 17 bases in between. Here immunoSEQ multiplex PCR was the method, and the copy in TCRdb shows in-frame clones only, minus some. The sample has fewer than 55,000 clones; less than 90% are singletons. The receptor comes from an adult with an advanced solid tumor such as melanoma, head and neck, liver or kidney cancer. The chain couples TRBV15 to TRBJ1-2; D perhaps matches TRBD1 (6 bases). The specimen comprised CD4+ or CD8+ T cells sorted from blood, sampled in a trial of the OX40 agonist ivuxolimab. The CDR3 here is CATSRSRQALGGYTF. The CDR3 DNA is TGTGCCACCAGCAGATCGCGACAGGCACTGGGTGGCTACACCTTC.